This paragraph covers one T cell receptor (beta chain) sequence. The data were taken from a study of blood T cells in healthy people across ages. Primed by a sample-barcoded 5' primer and a J-beta primer mix, a second PCR proceeded for 7 to 11 cycles. Sequencing of every sample gave 2.5 million or more CDR3-containing paired-end reads. TCRdb re-analysed the 5' RACE reads in MiXCR, keeping a single row per CDR3 protein. This sample carries around 620,000 distinct CDR3 sequences, roughly 28% of them seen once, and the ten largest clones take less than 20%. Material: blood. This TCR was sampled from a woman in her seventies in good health.

CDR3 sequence (DNA): TGCAGTGCTAGTGTTCTAGACGGGTATACGCAGCATTTT. Translation gives CSASVLDGYTQHF. The V gene is TRBV20-1, the J gene TRBJ2-3, with no clear D. TRBJ1-5 matches the DNA end more closely, so the J call is doubtful. The CDR3 extends over 13 amino acids. Per the germline V gene, CDR1 is DFQATT and CDR2 is SNEGSKA (reference sequence).